This record covers a single TCR beta chain. The data belong to a study of monozygotic twins with inflammatory bowel disease. TCRdb reprocessed the 5' RACE reads and keeps a single row for each CDR3 protein, giving no DNA. In total, the table holds 93,000 or so distinct CDR3 sequences. Germline CDR1 and CDR2: SEHNR and FQNEAQ (reference sequence). The CDR3 spans 15 residues. Source material: blood. This sequence joins TRBV7-9 and TRBJ1-3; the D call from TCRdb, TRBD1, cannot be confirmed without DNA. The TCR was taken from a human donor with ulcerative colitis or Crohn's disease, or a healthy co-twin of an affected twin (not recorded which). CDR3 region: CASSHDRASGNTIYF.